These T cell receptor beta chains were read from a single sample in a study of shared clonotypes between healthy human individuals. TCRdb's table, derived via immunoSEQ multiplex PCR, lists solely in-frame clones and lacks some. The sample holds around 1.1 million clones, 77% seen once. Source material: memory CD4+ T cells from PBMCs. These receptors were collected from a man between 18 and 35 years old in good health. Some clones in this sample may be carry-over from other donors' samples. Each CDR3 is given with its conserved first and last residue. Each record gives: CDR3 length, V gene, D gene, clone size, J gene, CDR3 protein, CDR3 DNA. The D gene is left open where the match is weak. Size is omitted from some rows. Given values are once, few, many or a class for expanded clones.

len: 10
v_gene: TRBV7-3
d_gene: -
abundance: -
j_gene: TRBJ1-5
CDR3aa: CASSRTPQHF
CDR3nt: TGTGCCAGCAGCCGGACGCCCCAGCATTTT

len: 14
v_gene: TRBV6-5
d_gene: -
abundance: -
j_gene: TRBJ1-1
CDR3aa: CASMKLGSNTEAFF
CDR3nt: TGTGCCAGCATGAAACTAGGGTCGAACACTGAAGCTTTCTTT

len: 17
v_gene: TRBV7-9
d_gene: TRBD1
abundance: -
j_gene: TRBJ2-2
CDR3aa: CASSTQPGQGAPGELFF
CDR3nt: TGTGCCAGCAGCACTCAGCCGGGACAGGGGGCGCCCGGGGAGCTGTTTTTT

len: 14
v_gene: TRBV6-6
d_gene: -
abundance: -
j_gene: TRBJ1-2
CDR3aa: CASSSTGSNYGYTF
CDR3nt: TGTGCCAGCAGTTCGACAGGCTCTAACTATGGCTACACCTTC

len: 12
v_gene: TRBV6-1
d_gene: -
abundance: many
j_gene: TRBJ2-7
CDR3aa: CASKEGPYEQYF
CDR3nt: TGTGCCAGCAAGGAGGGGCCCTACGAGCAGTACTTC

len: 13
v_gene: TRBV7-9
d_gene: -
abundance: -
j_gene: TRBJ1-1
CDR3aa: CASSFSVRTEAFF
CDR3nt: TGTGCCAGCAGCTTCTCGGTTCGGACTGAAGCTTTCTTT

len: 14
v_gene: TRBV5-4
d_gene: -
abundance: few
j_gene: TRBJ2-1
CDR3aa: CASSSGTIRDEQFF
CDR3nt: TGTGCCAGCAGCTCCGGAACCATCCGGGATGAGCAGTTCTTC

len: 15
v_gene: TRBV28
d_gene: -
abundance: -
j_gene: TRBJ1-3
CDR3aa: CASTLGGAGGNTIYF
CDR3nt: TGTGCCAGCACATTAGGTGGAGCAGGCGGAAACACCATATATTTT

len: 16
v_gene: TRBV11-2
d_gene: -
abundance: -
j_gene: TRBJ2-2
CDR3aa: CASRKPGTPNTGELFF
CDR3nt: TGTGCCAGCAGAAAACCCGGGACACCGAACACCGGGGAGCTGTTTTTT

len: 14
v_gene: TRBV4-2
d_gene: TRBD1
abundance: few
j_gene: TRBJ1-1
CDR3aa: CASSPGQGETEAFF
CDR3nt: TGTGCCAGCAGCCCAGGACAGGGTGAGACTGAAGCTTTCTTT

len: 16
v_gene: TRBV7-9
d_gene: -
abundance: -
j_gene: TRBJ1-5
CDR3aa: CASSPRERVYNQPQHF
CDR3nt: TGTGCCAGCAGCCCAAGGGAAAGGGTCTACAATCAGCCCCAGCATTTT

len: 14
v_gene: TRBV30
d_gene: -
abundance: -
j_gene: TRBJ1-2
CDR3aa: CARSEGGANYGYTF
CDR3nt: TGTGCCCGATCCGAGGGGGGGGCTAACTATGGCTACACCTTC

len: 16
v_gene: TRBV11-1
d_gene: -
abundance: few
j_gene: TRBJ2-3
CDR3aa: CASTPRRRLSTDTQYF
CDR3nt: TGTGCCAGCACCCCAAGGCGAAGGCTTAGCACAGATACGCAGTATTTT

len: 14
v_gene: TRBV28
d_gene: -
abundance: -
j_gene: TRBJ1-5
CDR3aa: CASSLTAGGQPQHF
CDR3nt: TGTGCCAGCAGTTTAACCGCGGGGGGCCAGCCCCAGCATTTT

len: 13
v_gene: TRBV11-2
d_gene: -
abundance: -
j_gene: TRBJ2-2
CDR3aa: CASSLHGAGELFF
CDR3nt: TGTGCCAGCAGCTTACATGGCGCCGGGGAGCTGTTTTTT

len: 13
v_gene: TRBV15
d_gene: -
abundance: -
j_gene: TRBJ2-7
CDR3aa: CATSRERGWEQYF
CDR3nt: TGTGCCACCAGCAGAGAAAGGGGATGGGAGCAGTACTTC

len: 15
v_gene: TRBV19
d_gene: -
abundance: -
j_gene: TRBJ2-5
CDR3aa: CASSAHRDMSETQYF
CDR3nt: TGTGCCAGTAGTGCCCACAGGGATATGAGCGAGACCCAGTACTTC

len: 14
v_gene: TRBV5-4
d_gene: -
abundance: once
j_gene: TRBJ2-2
CDR3aa: CASSLDPNTGELFF
CDR3nt: TGTGCCAGCAGCTTGGATCCGAACACCGGGGAGCTGTTTTTT

len: 14
v_gene: TRBV4-3
d_gene: -
abundance: -
j_gene: TRBJ2-5
CDR3aa: CASSHGLGGGTQYF
CDR3nt: TGCGCCAGCAGCCACGGGTTAGGAGGGGGAACCCAGTACTTC

len: 18
v_gene: TRBV7-9
d_gene: TRBD2
abundance: -
j_gene: TRBJ2-1
CDR3aa: CASSSFLTLAGLGDEQFF
CDR3nt: TGTGCCAGCAGCTCCTTTTTAACCCTAGCGGGCCTTGGCGATGAGCAGTTCTTC

len: 16
v_gene: TRBV6-6
d_gene: TRBD2
abundance: few
j_gene: TRBJ2-1
CDR3aa: CASSYMETSGSGEQFF
CDR3nt: TGTGCCAGCAGCTACATGGAGACTAGCGGGAGTGGGGAGCAGTTCTTC

len: 15
v_gene: TRBV11-2
d_gene: -
abundance: -
j_gene: TRBJ2-1
CDR3aa: CASSLGSRGYNEQFF
CDR3nt: TGTGCCAGCAGCTTAGGTTCCCGGGGCTACAATGAGCAGTTCTTC

len: 14
v_gene: TRBV13
d_gene: TRBD1
abundance: -
j_gene: TRBJ2-7
CDR3aa: CASSPDRVSYEQYF
CDR3nt: TGTGCCAGCAGCCCTGACAGGGTTTCCTACGAGCAGTACTTC

len: 13
v_gene: TRBV9
d_gene: -
abundance: -
j_gene: TRBJ2-3
CDR3aa: CASSVGVGDTQYF
CDR3nt: TGTGCCAGCAGCGTAGGGGTCGGCGATACGCAGTATTTT

len: 13
v_gene: TRBV19
d_gene: -
abundance: -
j_gene: TRBJ2-4
CDR3aa: CASSIAMKNIQYF
CDR3nt: TGTGCCAGTAGTATTGCCATGAAAAACATTCAGTACTTC

len: 12
v_gene: TRBV28
d_gene: -
abundance: -
j_gene: TRBJ1-2
CDR3aa: CASSATGYGYTF
CDR3nt: TGTGCCAGCAGCGCAACAGGGTATGGCTACACCTTC

len: 12
v_gene: TRBV29-1
d_gene: TRBD1
abundance: -
j_gene: TRBJ1-2
CDR3aa: CSVTQGASGYTF
CDR3nt: TGCAGCGTTACCCAGGGGGCTAGTGGCTACACCTTC

len: 14
v_gene: TRBV7-8
d_gene: -
abundance: -
j_gene: TRBJ2-6
CDR3aa: CASSFPSGANVLTF
CDR3nt: TGTGCCAGCAGCTTCCCAAGCGGGGCCAACGTCCTGACTTTC

len: 13
v_gene: TRBV11-3
d_gene: -
abundance: -
j_gene: TRBJ1-1
CDR3aa: CASSLMEHTEAFF
CDR3nt: TGTGCCAGCAGCTTGATGGAGCACACTGAAGCTTTCTTT

len: 15
v_gene: TRBV29-1
d_gene: TRBD1
abundance: -
j_gene: TRBJ2-5
CDR3aa: CSVEDWGTAQETQYF
CDR3nt: TGCAGCGTTGAAGATTGGGGGACAGCTCAAGAGACCCAGTACTTC

len: 18
v_gene: TRBV7-2
d_gene: TRBD1
abundance: once
j_gene: TRBJ2-6
CDR3aa: CASSFHPGQPSGANVLTF
CDR3nt: TGTGCCAGCAGCTTCCACCCGGGACAGCCCTCTGGGGCCAACGTCCTGACTTTC

len: 11
v_gene: TRBV5-6
d_gene: -
abundance: -
j_gene: TRBJ2-7
CDR3aa: CASKGAYEQYF
CDR3nt: TGTGCCAGCAAGGGCGCATACGAGCAGTACTTC

len: 13
v_gene: TRBV2
d_gene: TRBD1
abundance: -
j_gene: TRBJ1-1
CDR3aa: CASSDPQGAEAFF
CDR3nt: TGTGCCAGCAGTGATCCTCAGGGGGCTGAAGCTTTCTTT

len: 12
v_gene: TRBV5-6
d_gene: -
abundance: -
j_gene: TRBJ2-7
CDR3aa: CASSSRDYEQYF
CDR3nt: TGTGCCAGCAGCTCCAGGGATTACGAGCAGTACTTC

len: 13
v_gene: TRBV5-1
d_gene: -
abundance: -
j_gene: TRBJ1-2
CDR3aa: CASSLAGDYGYTF
CDR3nt: TGCGCCAGCAGCTTGGCGGGGGACTATGGCTACACCTTC

len: 14
v_gene: TRBV7-2
d_gene: -
abundance: -
j_gene: TRBJ1-1
CDR3aa: CASSSYRLGTEAFF
CDR3nt: TGTGCCAGCAGCAGTTATCGGTTGGGCACTGAAGCTTTCTTT

len: 16
v_gene: TRBV7-9
d_gene: -
abundance: -
j_gene: TRBJ2-5
CDR3aa: CASSSFPSSGEETQYF
CDR3nt: TGTGCCAGCAGCTCCTTCCCCAGTAGCGGAGAAGAGACCCAGTACTTC

len: 15
v_gene: TRBV4-2
d_gene: TRBD1
abundance: -
j_gene: TRBJ1-2
CDR3aa: CASSLRTGSSYGYTF
CDR3nt: TGTGCCAGCAGCCTCCGGACAGGGAGTTCCTATGGCTACACCTTC

len: 16
v_gene: TRBV4-1
d_gene: TRBD1
abundance: once
j_gene: TRBJ1-1
CDR3aa: CASSQDRNRGNTEAFF
CDR3nt: TGCGCCAGCAGCCAAGATCGGAACAGGGGAAACACTGAAGCTTTCTTT

len: 11
v_gene: TRBV20-1
d_gene: -
abundance: -
j_gene: TRBJ2-5
CDR3aa: CSARSVWTQYF
CDR3nt: TGCAGTGCTCGAAGCGTTTGGACCCAGTACTTC

len: 14
v_gene: TRBV28
d_gene: -
abundance: -
j_gene: TRBJ1-2
CDR3aa: CASSWQGRNYGYTF
CDR3nt: TGTGCCAGCAGTTGGCAGGGGCGAAACTATGGCTACACCTTC

len: 13
v_gene: TRBV5-6
d_gene: -
abundance: -
j_gene: TRBJ2-5
CDR3aa: CASSFWGAPEQYF
CDR3nt: TGTGCCAGCAGCTTTTGGGGGGCCCCTGAGCAGTACTTC

len: 14
v_gene: TRBV18
d_gene: -
abundance: -
j_gene: TRBJ2-5
CDR3aa: CASSPRTTQETQYF
CDR3nt: TGTGCCAGCTCACCACGCACCACACAAGAGACCCAGTACTTC

len: 14
v_gene: TRBV5-1
d_gene: -
abundance: -
j_gene: TRBJ1-4
CDR3aa: CASSGSTTNEKLFF
CDR3nt: TGCGCCAGCAGTGGGTCCACAACTAATGAAAAACTGTTTTTT

len: 13
v_gene: TRBV11-2
d_gene: -
abundance: few
j_gene: TRBJ1-1
CDR3aa: CASSPRGSTEAFF
CDR3nt: TGTGCCAGCAGCCCCCGGGGCTCCACTGAAGCTTTCTTT

len: 16
v_gene: TRBV7-9
d_gene: -
abundance: -
j_gene: TRBJ2-3
CDR3aa: CASSPLGGEYTDTQYF
CDR3nt: TGTGCCAGCAGCCCTTTGGGTGGAGAGTACACAGATACGCAGTATTTT

len: 16
v_gene: TRBV7-9
d_gene: TRBD2
abundance: -
j_gene: TRBJ2-2
CDR3aa: CASSVVGGRRTGELFF
CDR3nt: TGTGCCAGCAGCGTCGTCGGCGGGAGACGCACCGGGGAGCTGTTTTTT

len: 15
v_gene: TRBV28
d_gene: TRBD1
abundance: -
j_gene: TRBJ2-7
CDR3aa: CASSSPGQGQYEQYF
CDR3nt: TGTGCCAGCAGTTCGCCGGGACAGGGGCAATACGAGCAGTACTTC

len: 14
v_gene: TRBV10-3
d_gene: TRBD2
abundance: once
j_gene: TRBJ2-1
CDR3aa: CATSRGLAEDEQFF
CDR3nt: TGTGCCACCAGCAGGGGACTAGCGGAAGATGAGCAGTTCTTC

len: 13
v_gene: TRBV27
d_gene: -
abundance: -
j_gene: TRBJ2-1
CDR3aa: CASSLQGIDEQFF
CDR3nt: TGTGCCAGCAGTCTACAGGGTATCGATGAGCAGTTCTTC

len: 12
v_gene: TRBV6-1
d_gene: -
abundance: -
j_gene: TRBJ2-7
CDR3aa: CASSSYNYEQYF
CDR3nt: TGTGCCAGCAGTTCCTACAACTACGAGCAGTACTTC

len: 17
v_gene: TRBV7-9
d_gene: -
abundance: once
j_gene: TRBJ1-4
CDR3aa: CASSSGAHARPDEKLFF
CDR3nt: TGTGCCAGCAGCTCCGGGGCCCATGCCCGTCCGGATGAAAAACTGTTTTTT

len: 14
v_gene: TRBV29-1
d_gene: TRBD2
abundance: -
j_gene: TRBJ2-1
CDR3aa: CSATALADYNEQFF
CDR3nt: TGCAGCGCTACTGCTCTAGCGGACTACAATGAGCAGTTCTTC

len: 15
v_gene: TRBV2
d_gene: -
abundance: -
j_gene: TRBJ2-7
CDR3aa: CASAARRVVVYEQYF
CDR3nt: TGTGCCAGCGCCGCCAGGAGGGTGGTCGTGTACGAGCAGTACTTC

len: 15
v_gene: TRBV2
d_gene: TRBD2
abundance: -
j_gene: TRBJ2-1
CDR3aa: CASKTSGVLYNEQFF
CDR3nt: TGTGCCAGCAAGACTAGCGGGGTCTTATACAATGAGCAGTTCTTC

len: 15
v_gene: TRBV11-2
d_gene: -
abundance: -
j_gene: TRBJ1-3
CDR3aa: CASSSIQGTGNTIYF
CDR3nt: TGTGCCAGCAGCTCGATCCAGGGGACTGGAAACACCATATATTTT

len: 17
v_gene: TRBV6-1
d_gene: TRBD2
abundance: -
j_gene: TRBJ2-7
CDR3aa: CASSERGGTSEPYEQYF
CDR3nt: TGTGCCAGCAGTGAAAGGGGGGGGACTAGTGAACCGTACGAGCAGTACTTC

len: 17
v_gene: TRBV10-2
d_gene: TRBD2
abundance: -
j_gene: TRBJ2-3
CDR3aa: CASSRQGLAGFGDTQYF
CDR3nt: TGCGCCAGCAGCCGCCAGGGACTAGCGGGATTTGGGGATACGCAGTATTTT